This TCR beta chain was identified in a study of identical twins' blood T cells. The CDR3 runs to 16 residues. Trimming removed 4 bases from V and 4 bases from J; junction bases left unmatched: 6. The germline CDR1 and CDR2 sequences are SGHAT and FQNNGV. Overall study findings and caveats: Top TCRbeta clonotypes were shared more with twin than unrelated donors.

Turning to this clonotype: Its cognate antigen is unknown.

Libraries were made from RNA as TCR cDNA, using a modified protocol. Study processing details: Per-library CDR3 reads ranged about 2 to 4 million; clonotypes, ~85,000 to ~500,000. Via MiXCR, TCRdb re-called the 5' RACE reads, giving one row per CDR3 protein. TCRdb, rather than the study authors, made the V and J calls. The repertoire holds roughly 340,000 distinct CDR3 sequences, 25% to 35% seen once, with about 6.1% in the top ten. Donors were six healthy women in three monozygous twin pairs. This clonotype was obtained from a woman between 18 and 50 years old in good health. Sequences were obtained from PBMCs. J is TRBJ2-2 and V is TRBV11-2; 10 bases are shared with TRBD2. DNA of the CDR3: TGTGCCAGCAGCTATAGAGCGGGGGGGGCCACCGGGGAGCTGTTTTTT. It specifies CASSYRAGGATGELFF. The entire variable domain, with the rest obtained from reference TRBV11-2 and TRBJ2-2, is as follows: EAGVAQSPRYKIIEKRQSVAFWCNPISGHATLYWYQQILGQGPKLLIQFQNNGVVDDSQLPKDRFSAERLKGVDSTLKIQPAKLEDSAVYLCASSYRAGGATGELFFGEGSRLTVL.